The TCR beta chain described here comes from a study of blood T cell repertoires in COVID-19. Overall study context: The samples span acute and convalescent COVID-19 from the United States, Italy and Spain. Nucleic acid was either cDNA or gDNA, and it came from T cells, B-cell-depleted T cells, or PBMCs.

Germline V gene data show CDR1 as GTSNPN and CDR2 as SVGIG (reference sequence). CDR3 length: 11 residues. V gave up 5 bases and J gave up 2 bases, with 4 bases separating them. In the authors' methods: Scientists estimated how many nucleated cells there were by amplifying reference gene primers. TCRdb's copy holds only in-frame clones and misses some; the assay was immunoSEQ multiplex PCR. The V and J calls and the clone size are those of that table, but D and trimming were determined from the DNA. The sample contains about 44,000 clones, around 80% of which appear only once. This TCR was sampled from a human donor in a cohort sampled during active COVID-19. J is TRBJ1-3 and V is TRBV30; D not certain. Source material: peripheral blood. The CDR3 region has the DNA TGTGCCTGGTCAACTGGAAACACCATATATTTT. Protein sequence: CAWSTGNTIYF. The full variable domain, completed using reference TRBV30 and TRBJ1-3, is SQTIHQWPATLVQPVGSPLSLECTVEGTSNPNLYWYRQAAGRGLQLLFYSVGIGQISSEVPQNLSASRPQDRQFILSSKKLLLSDSGFYLCAWSTGNTIYFGEGSWLTVV.